A single sample is the source of the 12 T cell receptor beta chains below, sequenced in a study of T cells in Graves' hyperthyroidism and ophthalmopathy. There were TCR beta CDR3 regions amplified from RNA transcripts. TCR CDR3 regions were first amplified by RT-PCR with HTBI primers. TCRdb ran MiXCR on the multiplex PCR reads and lists one entry per CDR3 protein. This table holds under 500,000 distinct CDR3 sequences, over 13% found once. The sample taken for sequencing was blood. These receptors came from a man aged 45-65 years with Graves' ophthalmopathy.

This clonotype appeared many times. The rearrangement links TRBV9 to TRBJ2-1, with D perhaps matching TRBD2 (6 bases). Germline V gene sequence: CDR1 SGDLS, CDR2 YYNGEE. The CDR3 runs to 15 residues. V lost 2 bases to trimming and J lost 6 bases, with 15 bases between them. CDR3 nucleotides: TGTGCCAGCAGCGTCGGCGGGGTAAGGGTCAATGAGCAGTTCTTC. Translating gives CASSVGGVRVNEQFF.

This clonotype appeared a few times. The V and J genes are TRBV6-1 and TRBJ1-1; no clear D. Germline V gives CDR1 MNHNS, CDR2 SASEGT. This CDR3 is built from 11 residues. Trimming left V 6 bases short and J 7 bases short, with 9 bases between. The CDR3 DNA is TGTGCCAGCAGCCTAAATATTGAAGCTTTCTTT. It translates to CASSLNIEAFF.

This clonotype was counted many times. The V call is TRBV30, the J call TRBJ1-1, with 7 bases fitting TRBD1. V lost 7 bases to trimming and J lost 3 bases; unmatched junction nucleotides: 5. Germline V gene sequence: CDR1 GTSNPN, CDR2 SVGIG (reference sequence). The CDR3 has 12 residues. In DNA, the CDR3 is TGTGCCTTAAGGGGGCAGGACACTGAAGCTTTCTTT. Its translation is CALRGQDTEAFF.

This clonotype came up many times. The chain joins TRBV20-1 to TRBJ1-1, with a tentative D call TRBD1 (5 bases). Germline V gene data show CDR1 as DFQATT and CDR2 as SNEGSKA (reference sequence). The CDR3 consists of 14 residues. Trimming cost V 0 bases and J 4 bases, with 12 bases left between them. CDR3 bases: TGCAGTGCTAGAGATTCCTCGGGGGGCACTGAAGCTTTCTTT. It translates to CSARDSSGGTEAFF.

This clonotype was picked up a small number of times. The chain carries TRBV3-1 and TRBJ1-2; D gene ambiguous. Trimming stripped 1 base from V and 6 bases from J, with 6 bases between. This CDR3 spans 12 amino acids. Germline loops: CDR1 LGHDT, CDR2 YNNKEL (reference sequence). CDR3 region: CASSQVGDGYTF. CDR3 nucleotide sequence: TGTGCCAGCAGCCAAGTCGGTGATGGCTACACCTTC.

This clonotype has a handful of counts. The chain is built from TRBV2 and TRBJ2-7, with D unclear. The V gene's germline CDR1 is SNHLY and CDR2 FYNNEI. The CDR3 consists of 12 residues. V was clipped by 8 bases and J by 6 bases, with 14 bases between them. CDR3 sequence reads: CASLEIWGEQYF. The CDR3 DNA reads as TGTGCCAGCCTAGAGATTTGGGGCGAGCAGTACTTC.

This clonotype has a count of ten or more. J is TRBJ2-1 and V is TRBV4-1; D is unresolved. The germline V gene has CDR1 MGHRA and CDR2 YSYEKL. The CDR3 covers 15 residues. Trimming shortened V by 1 base and J by 9 bases, and 16 bases separated the two germline ends. In nucleotides, the CDR3 is TGCGCCAGCAGCCAAGGAAGTGTGGTTATCGGTGAGCAGTTCTTC. Protein sequence: CASSQGSVVIGEQFF.

This clonotype appeared a few times. The chain joins TRBV19 to TRBJ1-5; 11 nucleotides match TRBD1. The CDR3 is made up of 16 amino acids. Trimming cost V 3 bases and J 6 bases; bases outside gene matches: 7. Germline V gives CDR1 LNHDA, CDR2 SQIVND (reference sequence). In nucleotides, the CDR3 is TGTGCCAGTAGTATTCGGACAGGGGGCGCGGGTCAGCCCCAGCATTTT. Amino acids: CASSIRTGGAGQPQHF.

This clonotype has a count of ten or more. The chain couples TRBV2 to TRBJ2-4, with 7 nucleotides matching TRBD1. The CDR3 is made up of 14 amino acids. The V segment lost 5 bases and the J segment 3 bases; nucleotides outside the gene matches: 4. Germline V lookup: CDR1 SNHLY, CDR2 FYNNEI. The CDR3: CASSRQGGKNIQYF. DNA for the CDR3: TGTGCCAGCAGTCGACAGGGCGGCAAAAACATTCAGTACTTC. Full variable domain (outside the CDR3, taken from reference TRBV2 and TRBJ2-4): EPEVTQTPSHQVTQMGQEVILRCVPISNHLYFYWYRQILGQKVEFLVSFYNNEISEKSEIFDDQFSVERPDGSNFTLKIRSTKLEDSAMYFCASSRQGGKNIQYFGAGTRLSVL.

V gene TRBV6-1 combines with J gene TRBJ2-4, with D perhaps given as TRBD1 or TRBD2 (6 bases each). The CDR3 has 14 amino acids. Per the germline V gene, CDR1 is MNHNS and CDR2 is SASEGT. The chain's CDR3 is CVAGGNLAKNIQYF. The CDR3 DNA reads TGTGTCGCCGGGGGCAACCTAGCCAAAAACATTCAGTACTTC.

In its sample, this clonotype was seen a few times. This rearrangement joins TRBV19 to TRBJ2-3; no definite D call. Trimming stripped 4 bases from V and 0 bases from J, with 8 bases between. Germline-derived CDR1 and CDR2 are LNHDA and SQIVND (reference sequence). The CDR3 runs to 14 residues. CDR3 in amino acids: CASSTPISTDTQYF. The CDR3 coding sequence is TGTGCCAGTAGTACACCGATAAGCACAGATACGCAGTATTTT.

This clonotype has only a few counts. Here the CDR3 reads CASSLGSGTNTGELFF. As DNA, the CDR3 is TGTGCCAGCAGCTTAGGCTCAGGAACAAACACCGGGGAGCTGTTTTTT. The V gene is TRBV7-9, the J gene TRBJ2-2; D is unresolved. The CDR3 has 16 residues. Trimming removed 1 base from V and 2 bases from J, with 11 bases in between. Per the germline V gene, CDR1 is SEHNR and CDR2 is FQNEAQ (reference sequence).